These T cell receptor beta chains were read from a single sample in a study of blood T cell repertoires in COVID-19. Libraries were prepared by immunoSEQ multiplex PCR; TCRdb keeps only in-frame clonotypes and omits some of them. The repertoire holds approximately 500,000 clones, with around 87% as singletons. Sequencing used PBMCs or T cells enriched from blood (not recorded which). The receptors originated from a middle-aged woman who had recovered from COVID-19. Both conserved end residues are trimmed from each CDR3. The D gene is left open where the match is weak. Not every row has a clone size; where given, it reads once, few, many or a size class.

>TRBV7-2|TRBD2|NA|TRBJ2-3
ASSSKGLAGGPPTDTQY
>TRBV2|NA|NA|TRBJ1-5
ASSDTNQPQH
>TRBV28|NA|NA|TRBJ1-6
ASSSGVPMGSPLH
>TRBV5-6|NA|NA|TRBJ2-3
ASWESTDTQY
>TRBV9|TRBD1|NA|TRBJ1-3
ASSVGTGAYLPRSGNTIY
>TRBV11-2|NA|NA|TRBJ2-1
ASSLEYQRRGEQF
>TRBV7-2|NA|few|TRBJ1-2
ASSLAAQANYGYT
>TRBV19|NA|NA|TRBJ2-5
ASSRTGPLGETQY
>TRBV24-1|TRBD1|NA|TRBJ2-7
ATSDPTGGRSYEQY
>TRBV5-1|TRBD2|once|TRBJ2-1
ASSQGLAKYNEQF
>TRBV25-1|NA|NA|TRBJ1-2
ASAQGSYGYT
>TRBV4-1|TRBD1|NA|TRBJ1-1
ASSPGDRGLLDAF
>TRBV7-2|TRBD1|NA|TRBJ1-2
ASSLQGQADGYA
>TRBV7-9|TRBD1|NA|TRBJ1-5
ASSPGTGYGQPQH
>TRBV7-2|TRBD1|NA|TRBJ1-1
ASSLVWDSEAF
>TRBV28|NA|once|TRBJ1-2
AINSQGPNYGYT
>TRBV5-6|TRBD1|once|TRBJ1-4
ASSPRQGAANEKLF
>TRBV5-1|TRBD1|NA|TRBJ1-2
ASSLAGQGFGYT
>TRBV6-2/TRBV6-3|TRBD2|NA|TRBJ2-7
ASSKRLADSYEQY
>TRBV5-1|NA|NA|TRBJ2-1
ASSLGSISSYNEQF
>TRBV14|TRBD1|few|TRBJ1-1
ASSPRTGRHTEAF
>TRBV5-4|TRBD2|NA|TRBJ2-1
ASSSSPGRLANEQF
>TRBV10-3|TRBD1|few|TRBJ2-2
ASSGQVVAGELF
>TRBV2|NA|NA|TRBJ1-3
ASSGQDRFSGNTIY
>TRBV3-1/TRBV3-2|NA|NA|TRBJ2-3
ASSHDWDFPTNTQY
>TRBV28|TRBD1|once|TRBJ1-5
ASGHDRVVFQPQH
>TRBV7-9|TRBD2|NA|TRBJ2-1
ASSLGRASGVNEQF
>TRBV7-8|TRBD2|NA|TRBJ2-1
ASSLRDRASGRASPQF
>TRBV18|TRBD1|once|TRBJ1-1
ASSPRDRGNTEAF
>TRBV27|TRBD1|NA|TRBJ1-1
ASRRTGSIEAF
>TRBV9|NA|NA|TRBJ2-1
ASSVGAGEGDNEQF
>TRBV6-5|NA|NA|TRBJ2-5
ASSYSPGETQY
>TRBV30|NA|NA|TRBJ1-6
AWRTGYNSPLH
>TRBV7-9|TRBD1|NA|TRBJ1-2
ASSEQGAAYGYT
>TRBV19|TRBD2|NA|TRBJ2-2
ASSVTSGTRRTGELF
>TRBV24-1|TRBD2|NA|TRBJ2-1
ATSDFGGSHSYNEQF
>TRBV6-5|TRBD2|NA|TRBJ2-1
ASLIAGGSNEQF
>TRBV5-6|NA|NA|TRBJ2-3
ASSPYGGGGTDTQY
>TRBV11-3|TRBD1|NA|TRBJ1-6
ASSAAHRGGPSPLH
>TRBV29-1|NA|NA|TRBJ2-4
SALGGVSKNIQY
>TRBV5-1|TRBD2|NA|TRBJ2-7
ASSLGGTSWTYEQY
>TRBV6-5|TRBD2|NA|TRBJ2-7
ASSRLAVYEQY
>TRBV6-2/TRBV6-3|TRBD2|NA|TRBJ2-7
ASSQTSGSYEQY
>TRBV9|TRBD1|NA|TRBJ1-3
ASSTGQAGNTIY
>TRBV27|TRBD2|NA|TRBJ2-7
ASSFSGRNYEQY
>TRBV5-6|NA|NA|TRBJ2-5
ASSLAGDIETQY
>TRBV4-1|TRBD2|NA|TRBJ2-1
ASSRGTSGDNEQF
>TRBV4-1|NA|once|TRBJ1-2
ASSHLRDNYGYT
>TRBV7-2|NA|once|TRBJ1-2
ASSLERNYGYT
>TRBV6-5|TRBD2|NA|TRBJ2-5
ASSYGTSGTKETQY
>TRBV30|TRBD2|NA|TRBJ2-3
AWSGAGGISDTQY
>TRBV2|NA|NA|TRBJ1-1
ASRTYKANTEAF
>TRBV5-1|NA|NA|TRBJ2-3
ASSLDSPTTDTQY